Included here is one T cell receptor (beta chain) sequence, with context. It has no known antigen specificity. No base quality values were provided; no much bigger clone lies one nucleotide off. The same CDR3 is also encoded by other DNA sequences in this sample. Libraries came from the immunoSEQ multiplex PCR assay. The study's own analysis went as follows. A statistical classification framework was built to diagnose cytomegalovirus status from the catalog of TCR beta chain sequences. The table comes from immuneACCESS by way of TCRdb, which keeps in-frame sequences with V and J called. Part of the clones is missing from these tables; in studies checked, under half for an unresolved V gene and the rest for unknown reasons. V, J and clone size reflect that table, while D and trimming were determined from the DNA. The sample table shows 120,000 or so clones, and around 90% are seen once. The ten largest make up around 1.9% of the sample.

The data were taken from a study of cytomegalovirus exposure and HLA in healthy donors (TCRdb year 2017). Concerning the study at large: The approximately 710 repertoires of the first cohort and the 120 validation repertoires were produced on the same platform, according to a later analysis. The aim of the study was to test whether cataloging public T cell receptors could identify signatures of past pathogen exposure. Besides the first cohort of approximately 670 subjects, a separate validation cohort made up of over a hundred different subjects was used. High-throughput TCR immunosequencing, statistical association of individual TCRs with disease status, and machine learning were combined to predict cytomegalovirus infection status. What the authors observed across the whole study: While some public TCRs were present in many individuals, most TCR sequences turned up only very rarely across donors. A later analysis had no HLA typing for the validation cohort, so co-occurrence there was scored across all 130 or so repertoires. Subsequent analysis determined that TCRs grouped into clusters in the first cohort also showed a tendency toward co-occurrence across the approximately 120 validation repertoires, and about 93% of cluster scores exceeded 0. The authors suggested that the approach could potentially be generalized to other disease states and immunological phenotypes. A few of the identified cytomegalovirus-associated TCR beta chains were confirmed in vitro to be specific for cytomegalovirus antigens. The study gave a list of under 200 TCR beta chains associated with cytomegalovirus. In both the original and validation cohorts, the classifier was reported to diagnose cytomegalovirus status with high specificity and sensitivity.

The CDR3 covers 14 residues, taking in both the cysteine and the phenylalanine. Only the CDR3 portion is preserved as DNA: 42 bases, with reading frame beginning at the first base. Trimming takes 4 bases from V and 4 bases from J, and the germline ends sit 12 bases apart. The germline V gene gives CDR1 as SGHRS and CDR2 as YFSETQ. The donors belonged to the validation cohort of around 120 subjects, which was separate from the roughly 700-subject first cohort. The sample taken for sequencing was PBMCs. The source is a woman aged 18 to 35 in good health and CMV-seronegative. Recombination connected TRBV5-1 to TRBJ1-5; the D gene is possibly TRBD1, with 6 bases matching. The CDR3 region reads CASSLGGGNQPQHF. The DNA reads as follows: TGCGCCAGCAGCCTAGGGGGTGGGAATCAGCCCCAGCATTTT. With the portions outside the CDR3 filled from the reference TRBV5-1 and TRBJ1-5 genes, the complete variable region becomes KAGVTQTPRYLIKTRGQQVTLSCSPISGHRSVSWYQQTPGQGLQFLFEYFSETQRNKGNFPGRFSGRQFSNSRSEMNVSTLELGDSALYLCASSLGGGNQPQHFGDGTRLSIL.